These 24 T cell receptor beta chains came from one sample sequenced in a study of response to subunit inactivated influenza vaccine. TCRdb fed the RT-PCR reads into MiXCR, producing one record per CDR3 protein. This table holds hundreds of thousands of distinct CDR3 sequences, 12% to 15% found once. The specimen comprised PBMCs from blood, sampled about 14 days before vaccination. These receptors were obtained from a man aged 50 or older who received an inactivated influenza vaccine.

V usage is TRBV5-5 and J usage is TRBJ1-5; D may be TRBD1 (5 bases). CDR1 and CDR2 from the germline V gene are SGHKS and YYEKEE (reference sequence). The CDR3 contains 15 residues. V was trimmed by 4 bases and J by 7 bases, leaving 18 bases between them. This chain's CDR3 is CASSLSGGVGQPQHF. As DNA, the CDR3 is TGTGCCAGCAGCCTCTCTGGGGGGGTTGGACAGCCCCAGCATTTT.

This clonotype was seen only a few times. V usage is TRBV4-3 and J usage is TRBJ2-1; perhaps TRBD2 as D (6 bases). Trimming shortened V by 1 base and J by 11 bases, and 18 bases separated the two germline ends. The CDR3 runs to 15 residues. CDR1 and CDR2 from the germline V gene are LGHNA and YSLEER. The CDR3 nucleotides read TGCGCCAGCAGCCAAGGCCCCGGGGACTTCGCCAAGCAGTTCTTC. It encodes CASSQGPGDFAKQFF.

Ten or more counts support this clonotype. This sequence joins TRBV3-1 and TRBJ2-1; D is undetermined. Trimming cost V 0 bases and J 2 bases, with 5 bases left between them. The germline V gene has CDR1 LGHDT and CDR2 YNNKEL (reference sequence). CDR3 length: 14 amino acids. The CDR3 DNA follows: TGTGCCAGCAGCCAAGATTCAGCCTACAATGAGCAGTTCTTC. It translates to CASSQDSAYNEQFF.

J is TRBJ2-2 and V is TRBV5-5; D is undetermined. The germline V gene encodes CDR1 SGHKS and CDR2 YYEKEE (reference sequence). With 0 bases removed from V and 0 bases from J, the gap between germline ends came to 9 bases. The CDR3 extends over 16 amino acids. CDR3 sequence reads: CASSLVWHANTGELFF. CDR3 in DNA: TGTGCCAGCAGCTTGGTTTGGCATGCGAACACCGGGGAGCTGTTTTTT.

This sequence joins TRBV12-3 or TRBV12-4 and TRBJ1-5; D is ambiguous. V was shortened by 3 bases and J by 0 bases, with 12 bases between the two germline ends. The CDR3 is made up of 16 amino acids. The DNA for the CDR3 is TGTGCCAGCAGTTTGAGAGGTCACGATAGCAATCAGCCCCAGCATTTT. It yields the protein CASSLRGHDSNQPQHF.

The V and J genes are TRBV28 and TRBJ1-5, with 7 bases lining up with TRBD1. The length of the CDR3 is 17 residues. V shed 4 bases and J 1 base; nucleotides not matched to a gene: 10. Germline V gives CDR1 MDHEN, CDR2 SYDVKM. CDR3: CASSSPQPGQSNQPQHF. CDR3 sequence (DNA): TGTGCCAGCAGTTCACCACAACCGGGACAGAGCAATCAGCCCCAGCATTTT.

The chain links TRBV20-1 to TRBJ2-7, with 14 bases aligning to TRBD2. Germline assignment: CDR1 DFQATT and CDR2 SNEGSKA (reference sequence). Losses at the gene ends were 3 bases for V and 2 bases for J; bases not matched to a gene: 6. The CDR3 spans 16 residues. The CDR3 DNA sequence: TGCAGTGCTAGGGGGACTAGCGGGAGACGGGCCTACGAGCAGTACTTC. Protein product: CSARGTSGRRAYEQYF.

Comments on this clonotype: This may be a read error, as it is one base from a much larger clone. The chain recombines TRBV2 with TRBJ2-4; D unresolved. CDR3 length equals 14 residues. In germline, CDR1 is SNHLY, CDR2 FYNNEI. Here the CDR3 reads CASSEADGENFQYF. CDR3 sequence (DNA): TGTGCCAGCAGTGAAGCGGACGGAGAAAACTTTCAGTACTTC. The whole variable domain, filled in from reference TRBV2 and TRBJ2-4, reads EPEVTQTPSHQVTQMGQEVILRCVPISNHLYFYWYRQILGQKVEFLVSFYNNEISEKSEIFDDQFSVERPDGSNFTLKIRSTKLEDSAMYFCASSEADGENFQYFGAGTRLSVL.

The chain links TRBV4-1 to TRBJ2-1; possibly TRBD2 for D (5 bases). The V gene's germline CDR1 is MGHRA and CDR2 YSYEKL. The ends were cut back, 0 bases at V and 6 bases at J, with 12 bases in the middle. The CDR3 covers 15 residues. CDR3: CASSQDDYWGNEQFF. CDR3 coding DNA: TGCGCCAGCAGCCAAGATGACTATTGGGGCAATGAGCAGTTCTTC.

V gene TRBV12-3 or TRBV12-4 combines with J gene TRBJ2-1, with 7 positions matching TRBD1. The CDR3 is 15 amino acids. The junction had 6 bases not matched to a gene; V was cut back by 0 bases and J by 7 bases. CDR3 residues: CASSLARQGLNEQFF. The CDR3 DNA sequence: TGTGCCAGCAGTTTAGCCCGACAGGGATTGAATGAGCAGTTCTTC.

In the case of this clonotype: A junction end diverges from the germline sequence, so it may reflect a read error. The V call is TRBV29-1, the J call TRBJ2-1; D gene ambiguous. The germline V gene encodes CDR1 SQVTM and CDR2 ANQGSEA. The length of the CDR3 is 14 residues. In DNA, the CDR3 is TGCGGCGTTGTTGACGGCAGGTCCTACAATGAGCAGTTCTTC. Translated: CGVVDGRSYNEQFF.

The J gene is TRBJ1-4, the V gene TRBV14; 7 nucleotides match TRBD1. J was trimmed by 8 bases and V by 4 bases; bases with no gene match: 10. From germline, CDR1 is SGHDN and CDR2 FVKESK. CDR3 size: 15 residues. The DNA of the CDR3 is TGTGCCAGCAGCCGAGGACAGGCTAAATCGGAAAAACTGTTTTTT. Amino acid sequence: CASSRGQAKSEKLFF.

In this sample, this clonotype turned up many times. The genes are TRBV7-8 and TRBJ1-6, with no clear D. V was clipped by 1 base and J by 3 bases, with 13 bases between them. Germline V gene lookup returns CDR1 SGHVS and CDR2 FQNEAQ. The length of the CDR3 is 17 residues. CDR3 residues: CASSLGTAGIYNSPLHF. DNA for the CDR3: TGTGCCAGCAGCTTAGGGACGGCAGGCATCTATAATTCACCCCTCCACTTT. The full variable domain, with the rest looked up from reference TRBV7-8 and TRBJ1-6, is GAGVSQSPRYKVAKRGQDVALRCDPISGHVSLFWYQQALGQGPEFLTYFQNEAQLDKSGLPSDRFFAERPEGSVSTLKIQRTQQEDSAVYLCASSLGTAGIYNSPLHFGNGTRLTVT.

This clonotype has at least ten counts. The J gene is TRBJ2-7, the V gene TRBV11-2, with D uncertain. The CDR3 totals 11 residues. V dropped 4 bases and J dropped 6 bases, with 7 bases sitting between them. Looked up from germline, CDR1 is SGHAT and CDR2 is FQNNGV. The DNA of the CDR3 is TGTGCCAGCAGCTCACCCAGCGAGCAGTACTTC. Translated: CASSSPSEQYF.

This clonotype was detected only a few times. V gene TRBV6-1 combines with J gene TRBJ2-7; 10 bases are a match to TRBD2. Germline assignment: CDR1 MNHNS and CDR2 SASEGT. V dropped 6 bases and J dropped 1; count of bases not matched to a gene: 6. CDR3 size: 15 residues. CDR3 sequence: CASRPLAGASYEQYF. DNA for the CDR3: TGTGCCAGCAGACCTCTAGCGGGAGCGTCCTACGAGCAGTACTTC.

This chain uses TRBV12-3 or TRBV12-4 with TRBJ1-4; no clear D. The V end was cut by 6 bases, the J end by 8 bases, with 16 bases between. The CDR3 sequence is 14 residues long. CDR3 in DNA: TGTGCCAGCAGCCCCCCGGGCCTGGGGGAAAAACTGTTTTTT. Translating gives CASSPPGLGEKLFF.

The rearrangement links TRBV15 to TRBJ2-1, with TRBD2 identical over 11 bases. V was clipped by 0 bases and J by 7 bases; unmatched bases: 11. This CDR3 has 18 residues. Germline CDR1 LNHNV, CDR2 YYDKDF (reference sequence). The CDR3 region has the DNA TGTGCCACCAGCAGAGATAGTAGCGGGAGGGCCTTTGAGAATGAGCAGTTCTTC. It codes for CATSRDSSGRAFENEQFF.

Concerning this clonotype itself: A much larger clone lies a single base off, so this may be a read error. This chain links TRBV29-1 with TRBJ2-3; D gene ambiguous. Germline V gene sequence: CDR1 SQVTM, CDR2 ANQGSEA. Deletions cut 8 bases from V and 2 bases from J, with 17 bases between. The CDR3 contains 14 residues. The CDR3 nucleotides are TGCAGCACTAAGGGCGGCCCTCTCACAGATACGCAGTATTTT. This codes for CSTKGGPLTDTQYF.

This clonotype was detected only a few times. This chain uses TRBV12-3 or TRBV12-4 with TRBJ2-1, with D perhaps matching TRBD2 (5 bases). Between the trimmed V and J ends, which lost 6 bases and 6 bases, there was a span of 9 bases. This CDR3 has 12 residues. This CDR3 is CASRSTSNEQFF. The CDR3 nucleotides read TGTGCCAGCAGGTCAACTAGCAATGAGCAGTTCTTC.

This clonotype was counted between two and nine times. The chain links TRBV7-3 to TRBJ2-3, with D possibly being TRBD1 or TRBD2 (5 bases each). Germline CDR1 and CDR2: SGHTA and FQGTGA. There are 17 residues in the CDR3. Trimming took off 1 base at V and 1 base at J, with 15 bases between the two ends. CDR3 protein: CASSLNPWLGGTDTQYF. The CDR3, as DNA: TGTGCCAGCAGCTTAAATCCCTGGTTGGGGGGCACAGATACGCAGTATTTT.

V and J are TRBV5-1 and TRBJ1-1; D call uncertain. Germline CDR1 SGHRS, CDR2 YFSETQ. Trimming cost V 4 bases and J 1 base, with 14 bases left between them. The CDR3 runs to 15 residues. This chain's CDR3 is CASSPGSVGNTEAFF. CDR3 coding DNA: TGCGCCAGCAGCCCGGGTTCTGTAGGGAACACTGAAGCTTTCTTT.

This clonotype was counted only a few times. In DNA form, the CDR3 reads TGCAGCGTCGGACAGGGCCCCACAGATACGCAGTATTTT. Translating it yields CSVGQGPTDTQYF. V and J are TRBV29-1 and TRBJ2-3; 8 positions agree with TRBD1. Germline V gene lookup returns CDR1 SQVTM and CDR2 ANQGSEA. This CDR3 spans 13 amino acids. V dropped 6 bases and J dropped 2; count of bases not matched to a gene: 4.

This clonotype showed up just a few times. V gene TRBV27 combines with J gene TRBJ2-7, with 7 bases identical to TRBD1. The trim removed 6 bases at V and 0 bases at J, leaving 8 bases unmatched. Germline V gives CDR1 MNHEY, CDR2 SMNVEV (reference sequence). This CDR3 region has 15 residues. This CDR3 reads CASSPGQVLSYEQYF. The CDR3 DNA sequence: TGTGCCAGCAGCCCAGGACAGGTACTCTCCTACGAGCAGTACTTC.

This clonotype was counted a few times. The chain links TRBV5-1 to TRBJ2-3; D not certain. Germline values: CDR1 SGHRS, CDR2 YFSETQ. This CDR3 contains 12 residues. V was clipped by 7 bases and J by 2 bases, with 8 bases between them. The CDR3 DNA reads TGCGCCAGCTGTATAACCACAGATACGCAGTATTTT. The encoded protein is CASCITTDTQYF.